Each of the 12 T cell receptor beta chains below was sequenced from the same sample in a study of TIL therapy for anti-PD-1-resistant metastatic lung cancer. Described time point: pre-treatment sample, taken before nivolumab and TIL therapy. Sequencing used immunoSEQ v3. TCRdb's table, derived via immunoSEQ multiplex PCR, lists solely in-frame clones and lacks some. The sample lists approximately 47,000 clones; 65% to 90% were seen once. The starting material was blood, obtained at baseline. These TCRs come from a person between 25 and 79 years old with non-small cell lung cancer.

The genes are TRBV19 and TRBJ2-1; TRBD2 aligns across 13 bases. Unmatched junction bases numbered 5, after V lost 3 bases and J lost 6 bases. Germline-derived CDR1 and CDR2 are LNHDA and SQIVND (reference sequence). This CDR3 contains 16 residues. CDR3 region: CASSITSGRALNEQFF. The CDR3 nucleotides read TGTGCCAGTAGTATTACTAGCGGGAGGGCCCTCAATGAGCAGTTCTTC.

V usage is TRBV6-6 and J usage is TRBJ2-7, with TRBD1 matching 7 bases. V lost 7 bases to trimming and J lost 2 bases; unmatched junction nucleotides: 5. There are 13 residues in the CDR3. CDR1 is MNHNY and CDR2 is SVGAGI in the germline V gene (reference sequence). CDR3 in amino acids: CASNRGQPYEQYF. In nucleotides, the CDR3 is TGTGCCAGCAACCGGGGACAGCCCTACGAGCAGTACTTC.

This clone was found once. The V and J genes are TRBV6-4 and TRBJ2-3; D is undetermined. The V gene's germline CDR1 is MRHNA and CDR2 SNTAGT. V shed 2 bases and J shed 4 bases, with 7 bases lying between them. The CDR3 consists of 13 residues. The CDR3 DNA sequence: TGTGCCAGCAGTGACCACTCATCAGATACGCAGTATTTT. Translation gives CASSDHSSDTQYF.

The chain's CDR3 is CASSLSGLGREQYF. The CDR3 DNA sequence: TGTGCCAGCAGCCTCTCGGGCTTAGGCCGCGAGCAGTACTTC. This chain joins TRBV28 and TRBJ2-7; D is undetermined. With 6 bases removed from V and 6 bases from J, the gap between germline ends came to 18 bases. CDR1 MDHEN and CDR2 SYDVKM come from the germline V gene. The CDR3 covers 14 residues. Filled out from reference TRBV28 and TRBJ2-7, the complete variable domain reads DVKVTQSSRYLVKRTGEKVFLECVQDMDHENMFWYRQDPGLGLRLIYFSYDVKMKEKGDIPEGYSVSREKKERFSLILESASTNQTSMYLCASSLSGLGREQYFGPGTRLTVT.

The CDR3 region has the DNA TGTGCCAGCAGCTTAGTAGGGGGCCACACCGGGGAGCTGTTTTTT. This gives the protein CASSLVGGHTGELFF. The chain uses TRBV7-8 and TRBJ2-2; 7 bases align to TRBD1. The CDR3 contains 15 residues. Germline CDR1 SGHVS, CDR2 FQNEAQ. V was clipped by 1 base and J by 3 bases; unmatched bases: 2.

CDR3 DNA: TGTGCCAGCAGTTACCGGACACCCGTAGGTTACGAGCAGTACTTC. This encodes CASSYRTPVGYEQYF. The chain employs TRBV6-5 and TRBJ2-7; perhaps TRBD1 as D (5 bases). The CDR3 covers 15 residues. V lost 2 bases, J lost 4 bases, and 15 bases lay in between. Germline V gives CDR1 MNHEY, CDR2 SVGAGI.

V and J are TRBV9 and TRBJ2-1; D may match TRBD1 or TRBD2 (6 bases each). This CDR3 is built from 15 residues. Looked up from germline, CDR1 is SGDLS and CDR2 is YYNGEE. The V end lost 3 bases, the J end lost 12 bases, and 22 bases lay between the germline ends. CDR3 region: CASSGGSGATGWQFF. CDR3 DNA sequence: TGTGCCAGCAGCGGAGGGTCGGGGGCCACCGGTTGGCAGTTCTTC.

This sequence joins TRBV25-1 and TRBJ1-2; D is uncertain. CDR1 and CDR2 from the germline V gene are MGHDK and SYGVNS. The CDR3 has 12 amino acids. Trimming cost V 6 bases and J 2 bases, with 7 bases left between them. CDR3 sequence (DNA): TGTGCCAGCAGAAGCCGAAACTATGGCTACACCTTC. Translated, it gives CASRSRNYGYTF.

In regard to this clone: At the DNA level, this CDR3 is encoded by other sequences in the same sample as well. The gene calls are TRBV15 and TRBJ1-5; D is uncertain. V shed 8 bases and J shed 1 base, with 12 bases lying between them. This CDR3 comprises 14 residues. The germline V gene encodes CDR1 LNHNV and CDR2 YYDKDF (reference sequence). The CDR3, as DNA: TGTGCCACCCGTCCTTGGATAAGCAATCAGCCCCAGCATTTT. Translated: CATRPWISNQPQHF.

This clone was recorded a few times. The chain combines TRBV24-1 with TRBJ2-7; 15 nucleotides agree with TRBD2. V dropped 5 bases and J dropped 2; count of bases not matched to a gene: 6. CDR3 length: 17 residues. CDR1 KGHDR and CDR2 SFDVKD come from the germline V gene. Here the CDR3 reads CATSGQGLAGGPYEQYF. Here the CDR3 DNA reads TGTGCCACCAGTGGCCAAGGACTAGCGGGGGGGCCCTACGAGCAGTACTTC.

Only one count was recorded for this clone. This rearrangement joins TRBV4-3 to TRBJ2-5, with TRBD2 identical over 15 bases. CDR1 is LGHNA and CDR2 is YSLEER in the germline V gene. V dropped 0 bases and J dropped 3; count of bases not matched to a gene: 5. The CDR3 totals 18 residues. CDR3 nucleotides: TGCGCCAGCAGCCAAGATGTCGGGACTAGCGGGGGGAAAGAGACCCAGTACTTC. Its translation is CASSQDVGTSGGKETQYF.

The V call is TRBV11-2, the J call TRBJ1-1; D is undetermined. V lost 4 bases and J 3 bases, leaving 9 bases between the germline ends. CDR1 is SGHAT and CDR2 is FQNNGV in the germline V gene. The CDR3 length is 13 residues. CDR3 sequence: CASSYPWDTEAFF. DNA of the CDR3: TGTGCCAGCAGCTACCCATGGGACACTGAAGCTTTCTTT.